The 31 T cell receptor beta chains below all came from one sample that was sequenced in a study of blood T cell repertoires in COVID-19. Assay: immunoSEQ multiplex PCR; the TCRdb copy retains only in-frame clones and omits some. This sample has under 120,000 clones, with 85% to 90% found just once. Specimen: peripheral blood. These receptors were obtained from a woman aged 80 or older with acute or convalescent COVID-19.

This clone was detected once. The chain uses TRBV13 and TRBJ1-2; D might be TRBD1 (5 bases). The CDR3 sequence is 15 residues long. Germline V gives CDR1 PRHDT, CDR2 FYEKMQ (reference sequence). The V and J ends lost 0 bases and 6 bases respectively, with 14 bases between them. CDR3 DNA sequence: TGTGCCAGCAGCTTAGGCCGGGGGATAATCCATGGCTACACCTTC. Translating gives CASSLGRGIIHGYTF.

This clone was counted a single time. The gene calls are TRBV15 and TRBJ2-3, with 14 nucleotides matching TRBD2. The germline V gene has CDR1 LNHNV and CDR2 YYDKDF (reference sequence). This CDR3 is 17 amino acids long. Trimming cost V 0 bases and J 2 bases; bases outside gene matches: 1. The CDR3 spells CATSREGLAGVTDTQYF. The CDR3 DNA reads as TGTGCCACCAGCAGAGAGGGACTAGCGGGGGTCACAGATACGCAGTATTTT.

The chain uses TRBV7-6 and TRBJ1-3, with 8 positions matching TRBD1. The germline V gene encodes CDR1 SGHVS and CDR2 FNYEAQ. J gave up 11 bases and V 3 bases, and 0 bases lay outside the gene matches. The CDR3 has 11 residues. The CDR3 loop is CASSLDRAIYF. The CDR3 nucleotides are TGTGCCAGCAGCTTGGACAGGGCCATATATTTT.

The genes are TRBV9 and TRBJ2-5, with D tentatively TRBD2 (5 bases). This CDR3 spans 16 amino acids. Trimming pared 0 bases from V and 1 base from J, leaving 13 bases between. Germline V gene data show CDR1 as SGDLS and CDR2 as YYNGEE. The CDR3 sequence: CASSVGVGVLQETQYF. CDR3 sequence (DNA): TGTGCCAGCAGCGTAGGGGTCGGGGTCCTCCAAGAGACCCAGTACTTC.

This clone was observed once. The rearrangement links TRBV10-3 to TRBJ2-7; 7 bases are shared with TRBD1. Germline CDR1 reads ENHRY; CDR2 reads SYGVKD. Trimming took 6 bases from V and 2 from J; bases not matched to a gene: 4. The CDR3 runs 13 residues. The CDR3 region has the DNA TGTGCCATCAGCTCCGGGACAGCCTACGAGCAGTACTTC. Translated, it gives CAISSGTAYEQYF.

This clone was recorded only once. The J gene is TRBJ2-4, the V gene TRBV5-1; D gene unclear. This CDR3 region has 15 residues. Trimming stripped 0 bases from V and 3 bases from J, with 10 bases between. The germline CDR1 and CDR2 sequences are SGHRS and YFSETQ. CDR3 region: CASSLGSRDKNIQYF. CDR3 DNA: TGCGCCAGCAGCTTGGGTTCCCGAGACAAAAACATTCAGTACTTC.

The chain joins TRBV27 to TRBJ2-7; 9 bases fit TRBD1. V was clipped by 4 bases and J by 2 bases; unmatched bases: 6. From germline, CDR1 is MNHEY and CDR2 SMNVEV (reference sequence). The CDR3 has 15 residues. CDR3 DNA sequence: TGTGCCAGCAGTTCACCGGGACAGGGAACCTACGAGCAGTACTTC. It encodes CASSSPGQGTYEQYF.

The CDR3 sequence is CAWSEWQGAEAFF. In DNA form, the CDR3 reads TGTGCCTGGAGTGAATGGCAGGGGGCAGAAGCTTTCTTT. V is TRBV30 and J is TRBJ1-1; 8 nucleotides match TRBD1. This CDR3 is built from 13 residues. Germline CDR1 and CDR2: GTSNPN and SVGIG (reference sequence). V shed 1 base and J 8 bases; nucleotides not matched to a gene: 6.

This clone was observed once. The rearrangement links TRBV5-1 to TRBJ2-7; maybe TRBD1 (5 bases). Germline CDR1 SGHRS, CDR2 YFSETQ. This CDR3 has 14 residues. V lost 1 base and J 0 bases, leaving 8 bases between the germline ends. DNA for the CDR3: TGCGCCAGCAGCTTGCAGGGTCCCTCCTACGAGCAGTACTTC. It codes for CASSLQGPSYEQYF.

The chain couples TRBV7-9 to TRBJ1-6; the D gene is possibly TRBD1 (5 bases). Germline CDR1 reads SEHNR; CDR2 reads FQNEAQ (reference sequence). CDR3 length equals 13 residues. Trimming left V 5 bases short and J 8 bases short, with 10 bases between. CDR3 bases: TGTGCCAGCAGCCCAGCCAGGGATTCACCCCTCCACTTT. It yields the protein CASSPARDSPLHF.

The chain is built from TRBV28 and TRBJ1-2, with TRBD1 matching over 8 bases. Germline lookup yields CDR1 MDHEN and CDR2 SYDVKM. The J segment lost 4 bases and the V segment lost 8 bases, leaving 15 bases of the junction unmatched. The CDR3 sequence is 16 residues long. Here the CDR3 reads CASCPRQGKSSYGYTF. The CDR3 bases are TGTGCCAGCTGCCCGAGACAGGGGAAGAGTAGCTATGGCTACACCTTC.

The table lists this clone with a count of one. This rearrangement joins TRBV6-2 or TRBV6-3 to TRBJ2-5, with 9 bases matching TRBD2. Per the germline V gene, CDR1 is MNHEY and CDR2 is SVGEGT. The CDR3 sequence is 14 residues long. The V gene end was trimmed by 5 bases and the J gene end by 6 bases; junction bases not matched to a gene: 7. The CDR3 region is CASSGGLAPQTQYF. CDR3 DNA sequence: TGTGCCAGCAGTGGGGGACTAGCTCCCCAGACCCAGTACTTC.

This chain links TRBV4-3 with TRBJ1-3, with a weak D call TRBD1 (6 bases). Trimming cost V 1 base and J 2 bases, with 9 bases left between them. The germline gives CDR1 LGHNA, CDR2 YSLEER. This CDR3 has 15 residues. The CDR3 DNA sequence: TGCGCCAGCAGCCAAGGTAACAGGGCTGGAAACACCATATATTTT. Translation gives CASSQGNRAGNTIYF.

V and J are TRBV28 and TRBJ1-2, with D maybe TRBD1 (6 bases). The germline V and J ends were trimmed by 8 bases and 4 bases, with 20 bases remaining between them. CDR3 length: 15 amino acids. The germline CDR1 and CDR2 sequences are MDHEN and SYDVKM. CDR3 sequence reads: CASRRTGTSSYGYTF. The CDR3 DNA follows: TGTGCCAGCCGCAGAACCGGGACATCTTCCTATGGCTACACCTTC.

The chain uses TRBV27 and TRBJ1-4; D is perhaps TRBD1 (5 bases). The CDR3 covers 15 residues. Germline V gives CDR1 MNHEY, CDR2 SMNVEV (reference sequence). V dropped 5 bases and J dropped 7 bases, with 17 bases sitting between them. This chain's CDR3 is CASSPRRALGEKLFF. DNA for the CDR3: TGTGCCAGCAGTCCCCGCAGGGCGTTAGGTGAAAAACTGTTTTTT.

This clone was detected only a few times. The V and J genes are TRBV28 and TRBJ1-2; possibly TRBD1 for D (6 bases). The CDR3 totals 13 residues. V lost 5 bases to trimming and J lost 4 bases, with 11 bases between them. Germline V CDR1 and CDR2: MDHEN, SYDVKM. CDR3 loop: CASSTTGTYGYTF. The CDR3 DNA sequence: TGTGCCAGCAGTACAACAGGGACCTATGGCTACACCTTC.

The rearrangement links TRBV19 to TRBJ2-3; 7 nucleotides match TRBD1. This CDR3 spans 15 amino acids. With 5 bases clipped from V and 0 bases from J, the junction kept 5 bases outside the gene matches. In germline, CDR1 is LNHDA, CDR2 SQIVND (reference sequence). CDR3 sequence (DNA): TGTGCCAGTAGTTTCGGCAGGGGGAGCACAGATACGCAGTATTTT. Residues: CASSFGRGSTDTQYF.

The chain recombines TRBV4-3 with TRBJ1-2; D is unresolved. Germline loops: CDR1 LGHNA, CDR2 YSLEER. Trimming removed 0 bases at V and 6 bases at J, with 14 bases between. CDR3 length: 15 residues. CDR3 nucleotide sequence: TGCGCCAGCAGCCAAGATATCCGTACAGCAGATGGCTACACCTTC. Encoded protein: CASSQDIRTADGYTF.

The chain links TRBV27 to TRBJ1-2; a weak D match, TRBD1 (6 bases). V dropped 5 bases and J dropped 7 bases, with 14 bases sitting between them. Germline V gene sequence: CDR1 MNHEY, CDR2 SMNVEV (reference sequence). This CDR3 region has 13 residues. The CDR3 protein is CASSRPGGSGYTF. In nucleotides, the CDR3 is TGTGCCAGCAGTAGACCGGGGGGCTCTGGCTACACCTTC.

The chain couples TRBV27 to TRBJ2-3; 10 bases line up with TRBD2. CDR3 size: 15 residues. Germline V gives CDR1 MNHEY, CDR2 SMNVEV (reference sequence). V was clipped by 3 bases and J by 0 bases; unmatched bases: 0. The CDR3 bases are TGTGCCAGCAGTTTGACTAGCGGGAGCACAGATACGCAGTATTTT. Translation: CASSLTSGSTDTQYF.

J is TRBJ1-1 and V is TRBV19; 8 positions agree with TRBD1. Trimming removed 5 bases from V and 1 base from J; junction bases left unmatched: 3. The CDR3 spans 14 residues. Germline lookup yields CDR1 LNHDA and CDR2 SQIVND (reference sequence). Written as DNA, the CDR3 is TGTGCCAGTAGTCTACAGGGGGGGAACACTGAAGCTTTCTTT. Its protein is CASSLQGGNTEAFF.

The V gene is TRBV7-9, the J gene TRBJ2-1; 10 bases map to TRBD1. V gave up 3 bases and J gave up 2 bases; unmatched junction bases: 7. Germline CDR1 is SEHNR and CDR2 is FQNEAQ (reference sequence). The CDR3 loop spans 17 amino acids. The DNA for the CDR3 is TGTGCCAGCAGCTTGCCCCGGACAGGGGGGGCCTACAATGAGCAGTTCTTC. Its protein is CASSLPRTGGAYNEQFF.

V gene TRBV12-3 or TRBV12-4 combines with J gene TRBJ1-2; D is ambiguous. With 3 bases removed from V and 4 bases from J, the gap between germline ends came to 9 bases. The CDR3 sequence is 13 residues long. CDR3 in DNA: TGTGCCAGCAGTTTCGAGGTTACCTATGGCTACACCTTC. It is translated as CASSFEVTYGYTF.

As DNA, the CDR3 is TGTGCCAGCAGTCCTCCGGGACTAACCTACAATGAGCAGTTCTTC. It yields the protein CASSPPGLTYNEQFF. The chain has TRBV28 and TRBJ2-1, with 7 bases identical to TRBD2. The V gene end was trimmed by 5 bases and the J gene end by 2 bases; junction bases not matched to a gene: 6. Germline V gene data show CDR1 as MDHEN and CDR2 as SYDVKM. The CDR3 runs to 15 residues.

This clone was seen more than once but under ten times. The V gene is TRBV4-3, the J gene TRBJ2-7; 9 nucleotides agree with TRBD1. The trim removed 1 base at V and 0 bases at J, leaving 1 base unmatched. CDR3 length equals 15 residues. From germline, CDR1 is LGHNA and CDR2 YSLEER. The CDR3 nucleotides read TGCGCCAGCAGCCAAGGACAGGGGGACTCCTACGAGCAGTACTTC. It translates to CASSQGQGDSYEQYF.

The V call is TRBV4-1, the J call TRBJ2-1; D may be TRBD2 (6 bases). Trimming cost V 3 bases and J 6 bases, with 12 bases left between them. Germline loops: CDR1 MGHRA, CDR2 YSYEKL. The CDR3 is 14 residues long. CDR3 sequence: CASSHLLASNEQFF. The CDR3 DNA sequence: TGCGCCAGCAGCCACCTTCTAGCGTCCAATGAGCAGTTCTTC.

The CDR3 bases are TGTGCCAGCAGTTACCGCCAGGGTTTGAATGGCTACACCTTC. Amino acids: CASSYRQGLNGYTF. This sequence joins TRBV6-5 and TRBJ1-2; TRBD1 might be the D (5 bases). The CDR3 is made up of 14 amino acids. Between the trimmed V and J ends, which lost 2 bases and 6 bases, there was a span of 13 bases. The germline V gene encodes CDR1 MNHEY and CDR2 SVGAGI.

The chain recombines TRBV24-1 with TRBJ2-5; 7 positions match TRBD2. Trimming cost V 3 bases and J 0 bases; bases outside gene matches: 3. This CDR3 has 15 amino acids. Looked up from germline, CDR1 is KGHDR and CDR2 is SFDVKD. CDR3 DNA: TGTGCCACCAGTGATGAGCTAGCGGACCAAGAGACCCAGTACTTC. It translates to CATSDELADQETQYF.

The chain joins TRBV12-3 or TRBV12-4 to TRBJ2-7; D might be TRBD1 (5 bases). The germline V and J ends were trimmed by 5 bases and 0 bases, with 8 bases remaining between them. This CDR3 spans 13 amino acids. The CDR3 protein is CASSGHLSYEQYF. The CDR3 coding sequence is TGTGCCAGCAGTGGACACCTCTCCTACGAGCAGTACTTC.

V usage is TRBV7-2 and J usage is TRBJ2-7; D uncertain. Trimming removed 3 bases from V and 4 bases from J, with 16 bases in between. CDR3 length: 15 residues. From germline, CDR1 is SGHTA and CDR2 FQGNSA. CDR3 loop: CASSFLAFPPYEQYF. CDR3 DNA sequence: TGTGCCAGCAGCTTCCTGGCTTTCCCCCCTTACGAGCAGTACTTC.

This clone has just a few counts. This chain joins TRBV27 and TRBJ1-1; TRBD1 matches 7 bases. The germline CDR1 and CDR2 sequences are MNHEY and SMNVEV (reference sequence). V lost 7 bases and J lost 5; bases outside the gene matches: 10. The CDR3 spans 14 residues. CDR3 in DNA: TGTGCCAGCAAGATACAGGGGCCTGGGACTGAAGCTTTCTTT. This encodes CASKIQGPGTEAFF.